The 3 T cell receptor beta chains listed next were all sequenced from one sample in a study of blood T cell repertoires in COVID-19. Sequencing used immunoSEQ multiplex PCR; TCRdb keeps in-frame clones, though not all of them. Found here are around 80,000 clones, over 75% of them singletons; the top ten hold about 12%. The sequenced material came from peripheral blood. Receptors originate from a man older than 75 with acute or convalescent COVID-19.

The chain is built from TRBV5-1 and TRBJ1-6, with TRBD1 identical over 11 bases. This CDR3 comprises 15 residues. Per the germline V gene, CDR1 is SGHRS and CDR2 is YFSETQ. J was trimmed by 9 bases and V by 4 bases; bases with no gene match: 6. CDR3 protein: CASSGRTGGSSPLHF. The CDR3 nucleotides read TGCGCCAGCAGCGGACGGACAGGGGGCAGTTCACCCCTCCACTTT.

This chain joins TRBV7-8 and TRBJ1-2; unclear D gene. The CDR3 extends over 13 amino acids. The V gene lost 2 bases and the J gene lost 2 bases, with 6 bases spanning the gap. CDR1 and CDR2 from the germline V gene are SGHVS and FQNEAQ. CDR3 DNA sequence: TGTGCCAGCAGCTTACGGGAGAACTATGGCTACACCTTC. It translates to CASSLRENYGYTF.

The CDR3 nucleotides read TGTGCCAGCAGCGAAACTACAGGGGGCTATCAGCCCCAGCATTTT. This gives the protein CASSETTGGYQPQHF. V gene TRBV2 combines with J gene TRBJ1-5; 9 bases are shared with TRBD1. CDR1 and CDR2 from the germline V gene are SNHLY and FYNNEI. J gave up 5 bases and V 6 bases, and 8 bases lay outside the gene matches. The CDR3 sequence is 15 residues long.